A few counts support the clone carrying this TCR beta chain. Its antigen is undetermined. TCRdb processed the 5' RACE reads anew with MiXCR; each CDR3 protein has one entry. The data contain about 100,000 distinct CDR3 sequences, 3.5% to 5% of them singletons. Stated time point: sample taken at primary tumor resection. TCRs were sequenced from unsorted whole RNA of tumor, nontumor lung or PBMC. This record belongs to a study of spatial heterogeneity in lung cancer. The germline gives CDR1 SEHNR, CDR2 FQNEAQ (reference sequence). With 2 bases removed from V and 1 base from J, the gap between germline ends came to 17 bases. The CDR3 is made up of 17 amino acids. General observations from the study: For expanded intratumoral alpha and beta TCRs, counts tracked tumor mutation counts.

This chain joins TRBV7-9 and TRBJ2-5; no reliable D call. The source is a male donor with early-stage non-small cell lung cancer. The sample was lung tumor tissue, taken at surgery. DNA of the CDR3: TGTGCCAGCAGCTTAAAGCCCTCAAAGAGCATCCAAGAGACCCAGTACTTC. It yields the protein CASSLKPSKSIQETQYF. Full variable domain (rest looked up from reference TRBV7-9 and TRBJ2-5): DTGVSQNPRHKITKRGQNVTFRCDPISEHNRLYWYRQTLGQGPEFLTYFQNEAQLEKSRLLSDRFSAERPKGSFSTLEIQRTEQGDSAMYLCASSLKPSKSIQETQYFGPGTRLLVL.